This T cell receptor (beta chain) was captured by sequencing in a study of human T cells and chemical hapten exposure (dated by TCRdb to the early 2020s). A note on the overall study: For sensitization, 2% DPC in acetone was applied to a 2 cm by 2 cm area of upper inner arm skin. Throughout the study period of around 25 weeks, patients also received therapeutic DPC doses to the scalp every week. Patch testing on the upper back used Finn chambers containing 0.01% DPC, with scoring done after 6 days according to International Contact Dermatitis Research Group standards. The mostly female patient cohort included alopecia areata with under or over 50% scalp involvement, alopecia totalis and alopecia universalis. Libraries were combined into a pool for sequencing, and differences in TCR yield between samples came mainly from small differences in library volumes within the pool. This study followed changes in the peripheral blood TCR repertoire in vivo during primary and secondary sensitization of alopecia patients to the hapten diphenylcyclopropenone (DPC). Blood samples were taken from patients before sensitization (week 0) and then at 2, 6 and about 24 weeks after DPC sensitization. Blood for TCR sequencing was provided by twenty-nine alopecia patients at one to four time points (pre-sensitization, 2, 6 and 24 weeks).

Study-wide conclusions, independent of this receptor: Because all patients had alopecia, a presumed autoimmune disease, the immune response of the patients might differ from that of healthy individuals. Compared with pre-sensitization or healthy control sets, expanded TCRs formed significantly more large CDR3 similarity clusters, which is consistent with antigen-driven responses. After repeated subsampling, changes were observed in the strength of the expansion versus patch-test correlation and in the threshold at which the correlation became significant. DPC sensitization did not change the number of TCRs with a frequency above 1 in 1000, and there was no evidence of changes in global repertoire structure. Patch test score correlated positively with the number of PT1 expanded TCRs, reaching significance at thresholds 8, 16 and 32 but not at 4.

This clonotype showed up just a few times. Its antigen is currently not known. No per-base quality is available; no much larger clone lies one base away. The library was obtained by RACE. TCRdb shows the sequencer as NextSeq 500. Library preparation attached unique molecular identifiers to individual cDNA molecules for quantitative, reproducible TCR counting. Each blood RNA sample was used to sequence both TCR alpha and TCR beta chains. On the authors' methods: The median number of TCRs per sample was 90,000 to 100,000, ranging from about 20,000 to 750,000. The Decombinator software suite was used to annotate the V, J and CDR3 of the TCR reads. To make PS versus PT1 abundance plots, every sample was subsampled to the same number of TCRs (28,000). Expanded TCRs were defined as absent before sensitization and observed at least eight times at the 2-week time point. TCRdb reran the public reads through fastp at Q25 and MiXCR, keeping productive beta chains. Under each unique CDR3 protein, matching rows form one entry showing the most common genes and DNA. None of the V and J calls come from the authors' own analysis; TCRdb made them. The table for this sample lists some 120,000 distinct CDR3 sequences; around 10% of them were counted only once. The ten most abundant clones make up 1.2% to 1.5% of the sample.

Looking up the germline V gene yields CDR1 MNHEY and CDR2 SVGEGT. The germline V end is reduced by 2 bases and the J end by 5 bases; junction bases left unmatched: 11. Counted from cysteine to phenylalanine, this CDR3 has 17 amino acids. Just CDR3 DNA is preserved here, 51 bases in frame from base 1. The time point label, as the study defines it: patch test 1, 2 weeks after DPC sensitization. The treatment or condition label of this sample denotes: therapeutic diphenylcyclopropenone sensitization with weekly scalp DPC. At each patch-test visit, blood was drawn before the patch test was applied. Patients were considered eligible if aged 18 to 70, diagnosed with alopecia and deemed suitable for DPC therapy, and patients were excluded if pregnant. Unfractionated whole blood was collected in Tempus Blood RNA tubes, and total RNA was extracted from that blood.

The input for sequencing was whole blood, taken in connection with sensitization to the hapten diphenylcyclopropenone (DPC). The sequence links TRBV6-2 or TRBV6-3 to TRBJ1-1, with 10 junctional bases fitting TRBD1. This receptor was taken from a woman between 50 and 59 years old with alopecia areata. Some clones in this sample may be carry-over from other donors' samples. The sequenced DNA is TGTGCCAGCAGTTACAACCCCGGTGACAGGGGGCAGACTGAAGCTTTCTTT. Its product reads: CASSYNPGDRGQTEAFF.